This record concerns one T cell receptor (beta chain) sequence. As yet, its antigen is unknown. Primers included in the PCR were 60 Vbeta and 13 Jbeta primers. Per the study methods: Approximately 11 million of tens of millions of unique TCR beta chains were shared, per a later count. Clones were sequenced by immunoSEQ multiplex PCR, and TCRdb holds only the in-frame ones, with some missing. V and J calls and clone size come straight from that table; D and trimming were deduced from the DNA. Counted here are about 72,000 clones, about four fifths occurring once; the ten biggest clones make up about 2%. Trimming took off 6 bases at V and 4 bases at J, with 16 bases between the two ends. Germline-derived CDR1 and CDR2 are MNHEY and SVGAGI. This CDR3 region has 15 residues. This entry is derived from a study of cytomegalovirus exposure and HLA in healthy donors. Whole-study results and caveats: A later analysis showed HLA-associated TCR beta chains outstripping equally common others in clonal expansion.

Sample: PBMCs. The TCR originated in a young man in good health and CMV-seronegative. The gene calls are TRBV6-5 and TRBJ1-5; the D gene is possibly TRBD1 (5 bases). In nucleotides, the CDR3 is TGTGCCAGCAGCTCGGTTGCAGGGCTTAATCAGCCCCAGCATTTT. Translated, it gives CASSSVAGLNQPQHF.